What follows are 19 T cell receptor beta chains derived from one specimen sequenced in a study of T cell responses to AZD1222 COVID-19 vaccine. Sequenced by immunoSEQ multiplex PCR; TCRdb stores in-frame clones only, minus some. This table has fewer than 100,000 clones, 90% appearing once. Here the sequenced sample was peripheral blood, taken 28 days after the second AZD1222 dose. These receptors all stem from an adult who received the AZD1222 COVID-19 vaccine.

This clone was seen only once. J is TRBJ1-2 and V is TRBV13; D gene unclear. The germline CDR1 and CDR2 sequences are PRHDT and FYEKMQ (reference sequence). The CDR3 runs 12 residues. The V and J ends lost 8 bases and 3 bases respectively, with 10 bases between them. This CDR3 reads CASPGWDYGYTF. The CDR3 DNA sequence: TGTGCCAGCCCGGGGTGGGACTATGGCTACACCTTC.

This clone was seen just once. The J gene is TRBJ2-1, the V gene TRBV29-1, with TRBD2 as a possible D gene (7 bases). The V end lost 1 base, the J end lost 7 bases, and 11 bases lay between the germline ends. Germline CDR1 reads SQVTM; CDR2 reads ANQGSEA. The CDR3 is 13 residues long. The CDR3 spells CSVEVQGGNEQFF. The CDR3 DNA reads as TGCAGCGTTGAAGTACAGGGAGGGAATGAGCAGTTCTTC.

This chain joins TRBV19 and TRBJ1-5; no clear D gene. With 5 bases removed from V and 0 bases from J, the gap between germline ends came to 8 bases. The CDR3 totals 14 residues. The germline V gene encodes CDR1 LNHDA and CDR2 SQIVND (reference sequence). The CDR3 is CASSPGHSNQPQHF. For the CDR3, the DNA is TGTGCCAGTAGTCCCGGCCATAGCAATCAGCCCCAGCATTTT.

J is TRBJ2-3 and V is TRBV2; D is perhaps TRBD1 or TRBD2 (5 bases each). This CDR3 region has 17 residues. Germline CDR1 SNHLY, CDR2 FYNNEI. V lost 3 bases to trimming and J lost 4 bases, with 20 bases between them. The CDR3 sequence: CASSDPQGPTASDTQYF. The CDR3 bases are TGTGCCAGCAGTGATCCCCAGGGACCAACTGCCTCAGATACGCAGTATTTT.

V usage is TRBV10-1 and J usage is TRBJ2-3; TRBD2 matches at 13 bases. This CDR3 region has 18 residues. Looked up from germline, CDR1 is WNHNN and CDR2 is SYGVQD (reference sequence). The V gene end was trimmed by 11 bases and the J gene end by 4 bases; junction bases not matched to a gene: 18. CDR3 protein: CARQRAGTSGAVADTQYF. For the CDR3, the DNA is TGCGCCCGCCAAAGAGCCGGGACTAGCGGGGCGGTAGCAGATACGCAGTATTTT.

The V and J genes are TRBV3-1 (or the pseudogene TRBV3-2) and TRBJ1-2; 7 bases match TRBD1. V gave up 1 base and J gave up 4 bases; unmatched junction bases: 15. Germline CDR1 and CDR2: LGHDT and YNNKEL (reference sequence). There are 18 residues in the CDR3. This CDR3 is CASSQAPKGRGRAYGYTF. The CDR3 coding sequence is TGTGCCAGCAGCCAAGCCCCGAAGGGGAGGGGGCGGGCCTATGGCTACACCTTC.

CDR3 amino acids: CAGNLAGTLNEQFF. The CDR3 DNA sequence: TGTGCCGGAAACCTAGCGGGGACCCTTAATGAGCAGTTCTTC. The gene calls are TRBV2 and TRBJ2-1, with 9 positions matching TRBD2. This CDR3 has 14 residues. Germline V gene lookup returns CDR1 SNHLY and CDR2 FYNNEI. Unmatched junction bases numbered 12, after V lost 11 bases and J lost 7 bases.

The chain couples TRBV11-2 to TRBJ2-7, with TRBD1 identical over 9 bases. This CDR3 is 13 amino acids long. Germline values: CDR1 SGHAT, CDR2 FQNNGV. The V and J ends lost 1 base and 6 bases, in that order; junction bases with no gene match: 1. The CDR3 is CASSLGTGAEQYF. The CDR3 DNA sequence: TGTGCCAGCAGCTTAGGGACAGGGGCCGAGCAGTACTTC.

The chain carries TRBV19 and TRBJ1-5; TRBD1 aligns across 7 bases. Germline V gene lookup returns CDR1 LNHDA and CDR2 SQIVND (reference sequence). V shed 4 bases and J 0 bases; nucleotides not matched to a gene: 3. The CDR3 length is 15 residues. CDR3 sequence (DNA): TGTGCCAGTAGTACCGACAGGGCTAGCAATCAGCCCCAGCATTTT. This sequence encodes CASSTDRASNQPQHF.

This clone was detected once. The CDR3 reads CASSVGPLSNQPQHF. The CDR3 nucleotides are TGTGCCAGCAGCGTGGGGCCCTTGAGCAATCAGCCCCAGCATTTT. The chain recombines TRBV5-8 with TRBJ1-5; possibly TRBD1 for D (5 bases). Between the trimmed V and J ends, which lost 4 bases and 1 base, there was a span of 12 bases. CDR1 SGHTS and CDR2 YDEGEE come from the germline V gene. The CDR3 consists of 15 residues.

The CDR3: CSGGGQHNTEAFF. CDR3 coding DNA: TGCAGCGGGGGGGGACAGCATAACACTGAAGCTTTCTTT. The chain links TRBV29-1 to TRBJ1-1; 7 bases are shared with TRBD1. This CDR3 comprises 13 residues. Germline V lookup: CDR1 SQVTM, CDR2 ANQGSEA. The trim removed 7 bases at V and 2 bases at J, leaving 7 bases unmatched.

The genes are TRBV11-3 and TRBJ1-2; D ambiguous. V lost 7 bases and J 4 bases, leaving 10 bases between the germline ends. The CDR3 is 12 residues long. Germline V gene sequence: CDR1 SGHNT, CDR2 YENEEA. CDR3 in DNA: TGTGCCAGCATCCTCGACCTCTATGGCTACACCTTC. Its protein is CASILDLYGYTF.

The V call is TRBV28, the J call TRBJ1-6; 9 positions match TRBD1. Germline V gene sequence: CDR1 MDHEN, CDR2 SYDVKM. V dropped 2 bases and J dropped 9; count of bases not matched to a gene: 11. CDR3 length: 17 amino acids. The CDR3 protein is CASSLLLTGTGSSPLHF. In nucleotides, the CDR3 is TGTGCCAGCAGTTTACTCCTTACCGGGACAGGGAGTTCACCCCTCCACTTT.

In this sample, this clone turned up once. V is TRBV9 and J is TRBJ2-7, with a possible D match to TRBD2 (5 bases). Trimming removed 0 bases from V and 2 bases from J, with 9 bases in between. The CDR3 consists of 14 residues. Germline CDR1 is SGDLS and CDR2 is YYNGEE. The CDR3 coding sequence is TGTGCCAGCAGCGTAGAGGCTAGCCCCTACGAGCAGTACTTC. Translation gives CASSVEASPYEQYF. The full variable domain, with the rest looked up from reference TRBV9 and TRBJ2-7, is DSGVTQTPKHLITATGQRVTLRCSPRSGDLSVYWYQQSLDQGLQFLIQYYNGEERAKGNILERFSAQQFPDLHSELNLSSLELGDSALYFCASSVEASPYEQYFGPGTRLTVT.

The chain uses TRBV5-1 and TRBJ2-5, with 8 bases matching TRBD1. CDR3 length: 13 amino acids. After removal of 4 bases from V and 3 bases from J, the junction contained 2 bases not matched to a gene. CDR1 is SGHRS, CDR2 YFSETQ, per germline. The chain's CDR3 is CASSPTGEETQYF. CDR3 coding DNA: TGCGCCAGCAGCCCGACAGGGGAAGAGACCCAGTACTTC.

This rearrangement joins TRBV6-2 or TRBV6-3 to TRBJ2-2, with 7 bases identical to TRBD2. The CDR3 is made up of 16 amino acids. Trimming removed 2 bases from V and 1 base from J; junction bases left unmatched: 4. Germline CDR1 MNHEY, CDR2 SVGEGT. The DNA of the CDR3 is TGTGCCAGCAGTTACGTTCCGGGGGGGAACACCGGGGAGCTGTTTTTT. Its protein is CASSYVPGGNTGELFF.

The CDR3 nucleotides read TGTGCCAGCAGTGATCCCGGGACAGGGGAGCCCCAGCATTTT. Translating it yields CASSDPGTGEPQHF. The chain combines TRBV2 with TRBJ1-5, with 10 bases matching TRBD1. Germline-derived CDR1 and CDR2 are SNHLY and FYNNEI. With 3 bases clipped from V and 8 bases from J, the junction kept 4 bases outside the gene matches. The CDR3 extends over 14 amino acids.

The J gene is TRBJ2-1, the V gene TRBV6-4; possibly TRBD1 for D (6 bases). Germline assignment: CDR1 MRHNA and CDR2 SNTAGT. With 5 bases removed from V and 7 bases from J, the gap between germline ends came to 18 bases. The CDR3 contains 15 residues. CDR3 residues: CASSTGQGNSNEQFF. In DNA form, the CDR3 reads TGTGCCAGCAGTACCGGCCAGGGGAATTCGAATGAGCAGTTCTTC.

The CDR3 loop reads CASSFTGPGSYTF. The CDR3 bases are TGTGCCAGCAGCTTTACAGGGCCGGGGAGCTACACCTTC. V gene TRBV7-2 combines with J gene TRBJ1-2; a weak D match, TRBD1 (6 bases). This CDR3 contains 13 residues. CDR1 and CDR2 from the germline V gene are SGHTA and FQGNSA. Trimming cost V 3 bases and J 9 bases, with 14 bases left between them.